This is a list of T cell receptor beta chains from one sample in a study of beta chain features in type 1 diabetes. Clones were read by immunoSEQ multiplex PCR, and TCRdb kept only the in-frame ones, dropping some. The table lists 300,000 to 350,000 clones, about 13% of them singletons, with roughly 0.015% in the top ten. The sample taken for sequencing was naive CD4+ T cells from blood. Every receptor here comes from a woman under 30 with type 1 diabetes. CDR3s include the opening cysteine and the closing phenylalanine or tryptophan. D genes are given only for firm matches. A clone size is listed for some rows: how often the clone was seen (once, few, many), or a class if it is expanded.

cdr3_aa cdr3_nt cdr3_length d_call j_call v_call clone_size
CSVLKFSGQGSYGYTF TGCAGCGTCCTCAAATTTTCAGGACAGGGCTCCTATGGCTACACCTTC 16 TRBD1 TRBJ1-2 TRBV29-1 NA
CASSLPGLAGTDTQYF TGCGCCAGCAGCTTGCCCGGACTAGCGGGCACAGATACGCAGTATTTT 16 TRBD2 TRBJ2-3 TRBV5-1 few
CASSTLAKNIQYF TGTGCCAGCAGTACTCTAGCCAAAAACATTCAGTACTTC 13 NA TRBJ2-4 TRBV27 NA
CASSLAAGGSYNEQFF TGTGCCAGCAGTTTAGCGGCGGGAGGCTCCTACAATGAGCAGTTCTTC 16 TRBD2 TRBJ2-1 TRBV28 NA
CSARGSSGYTF TGCAGTGCTAGAGGATCGAGTGGCTACACCTTC 11 NA TRBJ1-2 TRBV20-1 NA
CAGDRKSTDTQYF TGTGCCGGCGACAGGAAAAGCACAGATACGCAGTATTTT 13 NA TRBJ2-3 TRBV30 NA
CAWNGGIDQPQHF TGTGCCTGGAACGGGGGGATAGATCAGCCCCAGCATTTT 13 NA TRBJ1-5 TRBV30 few
CASGAGNQPQHF TGTGCCAGCGGGGCAGGTAATCAGCCCCAGCATTTT 12 NA TRBJ1-5 TRBV28 NA
CASRKGGTVWGEQFF TGTGCCAGCAGAAAGGGGGGGACTGTTTGGGGTGAGCAGTTCTTC 15 NA TRBJ2-1 TRBV28 few
CASSLSAGWNTEAFF TGTGCCAGCAGTTTATCGGCAGGGTGGAACACTGAAGCTTTCTTT 15 NA TRBJ1-1 TRBV27 NA
CASSLGGALDYGYTF TGTGCCAGCTCCCTTGGGGGGGCTCTGGACTATGGCTACACCTTC 15 NA TRBJ1-2 TRBV5-4 NA
CASTLGQGYGQFF TGTGCCAGTACCCTTGGACAGGGCTACGGCCAGTTCTTC 13 TRBD1 TRBJ2-1 TRBV19 NA
CASSPRPGTQYF TGTGCCAGCAGCCCACGACCGGGTACGCAGTATTTT 12 NA TRBJ2-3 TRBV9 NA
CASSLSYTGELFF TGCGCCAGCAGCCTGAGTTACACCGGGGAGCTGTTTTTT 13 NA TRBJ2-2 TRBV4-1 few
CASSIQYRAGAVEQFF TGTGCCAGTAGTATACAGTACAGGGCGGGAGCAGTTGAGCAGTTCTTC 16 NA TRBJ2-1 TRBV19 few
CASSLGQGAYEQYF TGTGCCAGCAGCTTAGGACAGGGGGCCTACGAGCAGTACTTC 14 TRBD1 TRBJ2-7 TRBV7-9 NA
CASSMRQTSYNEQFF TGTGCCAGTAGTATGCGGCAGACTTCCTACAATGAGCAGTTCTTC 15 NA TRBJ2-1 TRBV19 few